Below, one T cell receptor beta chain is given with its context. The antigen remains undetermined. The data stem from a study of memory CD4+ T cells and cytomegalovirus serostatus. About the research overall: This sample comes from healthy Belgian adults, about nine CMV seropositive, 20 to 25 seronegative.

The sort gate was single viable CD3+CD4+CD8-CD45RO+ cells for memory CD4+ T cells. Donors' CMV status reflects serum IgG against pp150, pp28, p38, p52. The CDR3 has 16 amino acids. V lost 3 bases to trimming and J lost 4 bases, with 19 bases between them. The germline gives CDR1 SGHNT, CDR2 YYREEE (reference sequence). Overall study findings and caveats: Each of 67 CMV-associated TCRbeta sequences occurred in one to five individuals.

Authors' processing steps: After removing out-of-frame reads, around 2.2 million distinct TCRbeta sequences remained. Assay: immunoSEQ multiplex PCR; the TCRdb copy retains only in-frame clones and omits some. Clonal size and the V and J genes are those of that table, whereas D and trimming came from the DNA. The sample has around 63,000 clones, 80% seen once. The rearrangement links TRBV5-4 to TRBJ2-5; D unresolved. Sequenced input: memory CD4+ T cells from blood. This receptor was taken from an adult in good health and CMV-seronegative. Some clones in this sample may be carry-over from other donors' samples. The CDR3 loop is CASSSASSGARETQYF. Here the CDR3 DNA reads TGTGCCAGCAGCTCGGCTTCGTCGGGTGCCCGAGAGACCCAGTACTTC.